This T cell receptor beta chain was observed in a study of immune heterogeneity within non-small cell lung tumors listed by TCRdb under 2018. In terms of the full investigation: By histology, the tumors were a few squamous cell carcinomas, 10 non-squamous carcinomas and 1 tumor not otherwise specified. To look at intratumoral immune heterogeneity, the study ran whole-exome sequencing, RNA-seq and TCR beta repertoire sequencing on several spatially distinct regions taken from every NSCLC tumor. TCR repertoire analysis included more than 55 tumor loci from 15 or so patients, whereas transcriptome data included only roughly 40 loci from 12 patients. For mutant peptides 8 to 11 amino acids long, netMHCpan-3.0 predicted neoantigen binding to the HLA alleles of each patient.

This clonotype is classified as medium-sized (0.01 to 0.1%). The antigen this receptor binds is unknown. The record has no base qualities; no much larger clone is one base away. The TCR beta CDR3 region was amplified with a multiplex PCR system whose first round of approximately 10 cycles used 32 V-gene forward primers and 13 J-gene reverse primers. The first PCR round used a QIAGEN Multiplex PCR Kit, and the primer sequences were filed in Chinese patent CN105087789A. Illumina universal primers were attached in a second round of PCR run with the Phusion High-Fidelity PCR Kit. Sequencing of the TCR libraries was done on the Illumina HiSeq X Ten platform in paired-end mode with a 151 bp read length. In the source study's methods: Reads lacking multiplex PCR primers were removed with Cutadapt, read pairs were merged with PEAR, and CDR3 regions were called with MiXCR default settings. Shannon entropy measured repertoire diversity, and clonality was calculated as one minus the Shannon entropy divided by the ln of the count of productive unique sequences. Clonotypes at a frequency of at least 0.5% were defined as dominant or high-frequency T-cell clones. The public reads were quality trimmed at Q25 with fastp and then assembled into clones with MiXCR by TCRdb, keeping productive beta chains. Merged by CDR3 protein, the rows form single entries marked with the most common genes and DNA. The V and J calls were not made by the authors but by TCRdb's processing. The sample records 2,500 to 3,000 distinct CDR3 sequences, about 20% of which are singletons. Over 9% of the sample rests with the top ten.

The germline V end is reduced by 7 bases and the J end by 7 bases; junction bases left unmatched: 5. Including cysteine and phenylalanine, the CDR3 has 15 amino acids. The DNA shown is the 45-base CDR3, in frame from base 1. In the germline V gene, CDR1 corresponds to MNHNS and CDR2 to SASEGT. The investigation overall reported the following: High-frequency TCR beta clonotypes were largely distinct between individual patients. Within a given patient, the same dominant CDR3B clonotypes showed up repeatedly across loci, although different tumor locations also carried unique high-frequency clones. A statistically significant but moderate positive correlation (R 0.3 to 0.4) was observed between local T-cell repertoire clonality and local tumor mutational burden.

The TCR template was genomic DNA extracted from bulk tumor tissue, and around 540 ng of gDNA was amplified for each sample. During surgery, multiple biopsies were taken from each primary tumor, with sampling sites spaced as far apart as possible within the tumor mass. The study cohort was described as untreated and was composed of newly diagnosed NSCLC cases undergoing curative surgery. The donor group was made up of about 15 newly diagnosed non-small cell lung cancer patients undergoing surgery with curative intent. A couple of independent pathologists examined the resected tumor masses. Only DNA and RNA samples of high quality went on to sequencing.

Sequencing used lung tumor tissue. The sequence is built from TRBV6-1 and TRBJ1-6; 12 central bases correspond to TRBD1. The sequence came from a woman between 50 and 59 years old with non-small cell lung cancer. The DNA sequence is TGTGCCAGCAAGGGACAGGGGGCGAGGAATTCACCCCTCCACTTT. Its protein is CASKGQGARNSPLHF.